What follows are 25 T cell receptor beta chains derived from one specimen sequenced in a study of Ad26.COV2.S vaccination and SARS-CoV-2 variants. Method: immunoSEQ multiplex PCR; TCRdb's copy keeps in-frame clones and lacks some. The table records about 470,000 clones, around 90% of them present only once. Treatment here: roughly 20 received Ad26.COV2.S at low or high dose, single or two shots; 5 received placebo; per-sample allocation not given. The samples were gathered on day 63 after the first injection of vaccine or placebo. The source was peripheral blood, collected in a trial of Ad26.COV2.S vaccine versus placebo. The receptors were gathered from a person between 18 and 59 years old who received the Ad26.COV2.S COVID-19 vaccine or a placebo.

The chain combines TRBV28 with TRBJ2-1, with D perhaps being TRBD1 or TRBD2 (5 bases each). Per germline, CDR1 MDHEN and CDR2 SYDVKM. The CDR3 extends over 14 amino acids. V was clipped by 4 bases and J by 4 bases, with 11 bases between them. CDR3 sequence: CASSSGTLYNEQFF. The DNA of the CDR3 is TGTGCCAGCAGTTCGGGGACCCTATACAATGAGCAGTTCTTC.

This clone was found a few times. DNA of the CDR3: TGTGCCAGCAGTATAGGGGGCCGGGGGAACACTGAAGCTTTCTTT. This translates into CASSIGGRGNTEAFF. The chain combines TRBV28 with TRBJ1-1, with TRBD1 matching 7 bases. This CDR3 region has 15 residues. V dropped 5 bases and J dropped 1; count of bases not matched to a gene: 7. CDR1 MDHEN and CDR2 SYDVKM come from the germline V gene.

V usage is TRBV9 and J usage is TRBJ1-6, with TRBD1 as a possible D gene (6 bases). Per germline, CDR1 SGDLS and CDR2 YYNGEE. The CDR3 covers 15 residues. Trimming removed 3 bases at V and 10 bases at J, with 17 bases between. The CDR3 DNA sequence: TGTGCCAGCAGCGCGACTCCGGGACAAGAATCACCCCTCCACTTT. Protein: CASSATPGQESPLHF.

DNA of the CDR3: TGTGCCAGCAGCTTAACAGGGGGCGTTGGTCATGAGCAGTTCTTC. Protein sequence: CASSLTGGVGHEQFF. The gene calls are TRBV7-3 and TRBJ2-1; 7 bases are a match to TRBD1. The CDR3 length is 15 residues. V trimming: 0 bases; J trimming: 8 bases; junction bases outside the gene matches: 7. In germline, CDR1 is SGHTA, CDR2 FQGTGA.

The chain recombines TRBV6-6 with TRBJ2-3, with D tentatively TRBD1 (5 bases). The CDR3 has 12 amino acids. Trimming stripped 6 bases from V and 7 bases from J, with 11 bases between. CDR1 is MNHNY and CDR2 is SVGAGI in the germline V gene (reference sequence). In nucleotides, the CDR3 is TGTGCCAGCAGCGAACACAGGTATACGCAGTATTTT. It translates to CASSEHRYTQYF.

The CDR3 DNA reads as TGTGCCAGCAGCCCCAGGGGGGTAGCGGGATACACCGGGGAGCTGTTTTTT. Protein sequence: CASSPRGVAGYTGELFF. V gene TRBV3-1 (or the pseudogene TRBV3-2) combines with J gene TRBJ2-2; TRBD2 might be the D (8 bases). The CDR3 covers 17 residues. Deletions cut 4 bases from V and 3 bases from J, with 18 bases between. Per germline, CDR1 LGHDT and CDR2 YNNKEL (reference sequence).

This chain connects TRBV6-5 to TRBJ2-1; 7 nucleotides align to TRBD1. Germline CDR1 MNHEY, CDR2 SVGAGI. J was trimmed by 5 bases and V by 4 bases; bases with no gene match: 11. This CDR3 has 16 amino acids. The CDR3 region has the DNA TGTGCCAGCAGTTCGGAACAGGGGCGCCCCCACAATGAGCAGTTCTTC. Translated: CASSSEQGRPHNEQFF.

The CDR3 here is CAWSVWTSGRDPTQYF. CDR3 nucleotides: TGTGCCTGGAGTGTGTGGACTAGCGGGAGGGACCCTACGCAGTATTTT. The genes are TRBV30 and TRBJ2-3; 15 bases are shared with TRBD2. This CDR3 is built from 16 residues. The V gene end was trimmed by 0 bases and the J gene end by 8 bases; junction bases not matched to a gene: 6. From germline, CDR1 is GTSNPN and CDR2 SVGIG (reference sequence). Looking up the rest from reference TRBV30 and TRBJ2-3 gives the full variable domain: SQTIHQWPATLVQPVGSPLSLECTVEGTSNPNLYWYRQAAGRGLQLLFYSVGIGQISSEVPQNLSASRPQDRQFILSSKKLLLSDSGFYLCAWSVWTSGRDPTQYFGPGTRLTVL.

This chain connects TRBV6-1 to TRBJ2-5; D unresolved. Germline V gene sequence: CDR1 MNHNS, CDR2 SASEGT. The ends were cut back, 3 bases at V and 5 bases at J, with 16 bases in the middle. This CDR3 region has 15 residues. This CDR3 reads CASSEGRVGSETQYF. CDR3 DNA sequence: TGTGCCAGCAGTGAGGGTAGAGTGGGATCGGAGACCCAGTACTTC.

This rearrangement joins TRBV7-6 to TRBJ1-5, with a weak D call TRBD1 (5 bases). Looked up from germline, CDR1 is SGHVS and CDR2 is FNYEAQ. The CDR3 covers 18 residues. Trimming pared 1 base from V and 2 bases from J, leaving 18 bases between. As DNA, the CDR3 is TGTGCCAGCAGCTTAGAGCCAGGGAGGCGGGGTGGCAATCAGCCCCAGCATTTT. Its protein product is CASSLEPGRRGGNQPQHF.

This clone has only one observation. The chain employs TRBV19 and TRBJ1-2; D is uncertain. The germline CDR1 and CDR2 sequences are LNHDA and SQIVND (reference sequence). The CDR3 consists of 14 residues. V was clipped by 5 bases and J by 5 bases, with 15 bases between them. CDR3 region: CASSATGGNYGYTF. CDR3 nucleotides: TGTGCCAGTAGTGCGACCGGTGGGAATTATGGCTACACCTTC.

This chain links TRBV4-1 with TRBJ2-2; TRBD1 is a possible D gene (6 bases). V lost 3 bases and J lost 7, with 12 bases in between. Germline V lookup: CDR1 MGHRA, CDR2 YSYEKL. This CDR3 is built from 14 residues. The CDR3 protein is CASSHSGRGGELFF. For the CDR3, the DNA is TGCGCCAGCAGCCATTCGGGCAGGGGCGGGGAGCTGTTTTTT.

This rearrangement joins TRBV27 to TRBJ1-2, with D tentatively TRBD1 (6 bases). Germline assignment: CDR1 MNHEY and CDR2 SMNVEV (reference sequence). The CDR3 extends over 13 amino acids. V was shortened by 5 bases and J by 5 bases, with 12 bases between the two germline ends. In DNA, the CDR3 is TGTGCCAGCAGTCCGAGGGGGGGGTATGGCTACACCTTC. Residues: CASSPRGGYGYTF.

The chain couples TRBV7-9 to TRBJ2-5; 11 positions match TRBD1. CDR3 length: 17 residues. Germline values: CDR1 SEHNR, CDR2 FQNEAQ (reference sequence). Trimming removed 3 bases from V and 2 bases from J; junction bases left unmatched: 8. CDR3 region: CASSFGQGAKEQETQYF. CDR3 nucleotides: TGTGCCAGCAGCTTCGGACAGGGGGCAAAGGAGCAAGAGACCCAGTACTTC.

This chain joins TRBV19 and TRBJ2-7; D not certain. From germline, CDR1 is LNHDA and CDR2 SQIVND (reference sequence). The CDR3 extends over 14 amino acids. Deletions cut 7 bases from V and 4 bases from J, with 17 bases between. CDR3 in amino acids: CASTEPSGAYEQYF. The CDR3 DNA follows: TGTGCCAGTACCGAGCCCTCAGGAGCTTACGAGCAGTACTTC. The full variable domain, completed using reference TRBV19 and TRBJ2-7, is DGGITQSPKYLFRKEGQNVTLSCEQNLNHDAMYWYRQDPGQGLRLIYYSQIVNDFQKGDIAEGYSVSREKKESFPLTVTSAQKNPTAFYLCASTEPSGAYEQYFGPGTRLTVT.

V is TRBV19 and J is TRBJ2-1, with 12 bases matching TRBD2. The CDR3 contains 21 residues. The V and J ends lost 4 bases and 3 bases, in that order; junction bases with no gene match: 19. Germline V gives CDR1 LNHDA, CDR2 SQIVND (reference sequence). The CDR3, as DNA: TGTGCCAGTAGTACCCCAGACAGGGAACGGACTAGCGGGACTTTCTACAATGAGCAGTTCTTC. This gives the protein CASSTPDRERTSGTFYNEQFF.

This chain links TRBV18 with TRBJ1-6; D is uncertain. The CDR3 spans 15 residues. Trimming removed 2 bases at V and 0 bases at J, with 5 bases between. CDR1 and CDR2 from the germline V gene are KGHSH and LQKENI. The CDR3 DNA sequence: TGTGCCAGCTCACCAGGAGCCTCCTATAATTCACCCCTCCACTTT. It is translated as CASSPGASYNSPLHF.

The genes are TRBV4-3 and TRBJ1-1; D gene uncertain. The V and J ends lost 0 bases and 0 bases respectively, with 8 bases between them. This CDR3 has 15 residues. Germline lookup yields CDR1 LGHNA and CDR2 YSLEER. CDR3 region: CASSQESRVNTEAFF. In DNA form, the CDR3 reads TGCGCCAGCAGCCAAGAGTCTCGCGTGAACACTGAAGCTTTCTTT.

The V call is TRBV30, the J call TRBJ2-7, with 7 bases aligning to TRBD2. The germline CDR1 and CDR2 sequences are GTSNPN and SVGIG (reference sequence). The length of the CDR3 is 12 residues. V lost 2 bases, J lost 4 bases, and 2 bases stayed unmatched. CDR3: CAWSKGGYEQYF. The DNA of the CDR3 is TGTGCCTGGAGTAAGGGAGGGTACGAGCAGTACTTC.

The V call is TRBV4-3, the J call TRBJ1-2, with D unresolved. The CDR3 sequence is 12 residues long. In germline, CDR1 is LGHNA, CDR2 YSLEER. Trimming pared 1 base from V and 8 bases from J, leaving 8 bases between. CDR3 bases: TGCGCCAGCAGCCAAGGTCCCGACGGCTACACCTTC. Protein sequence: CASSQGPDGYTF.

The rearrangement uses TRBV10-1 and TRBJ2-7; perhaps TRBD1 as D (6 bases). The CDR3 loop spans 13 amino acids. In germline, CDR1 is WNHNN, CDR2 SYGVQD (reference sequence). Trimming removed 8 bases from V and 3 bases from J, with 14 bases in between. Here the CDR3 DNA reads TGCGCCAGCCTGGGGGCCGTCATCTACGAGCAGTACTTC. Translated: CASLGAVIYEQYF.

V and J are TRBV9 and TRBJ2-1, with TRBD2 matching 10 bases. In germline, CDR1 is SGDLS, CDR2 YYNGEE. V was pared by 0 bases and J by 7 bases, with 4 bases of the junction left unmatched. The CDR3 consists of 15 residues. CDR3 in amino acids: CASSVVAGGRNEQFF. The CDR3 bases are TGTGCCAGCAGCGTAGTAGCGGGAGGACGGAATGAGCAGTTCTTC.

The rearrangement joins TRBV21-1 to TRBJ2-1; the table gives TRBD2 as D, unverified against the DNA. TRBV21-1 represents a pseudogene. The length of the CDR3 is 18 residues. The CDR3 here is CASSADGSGSTTYNEQFF. CDR3 in DNA: TGTGCCAGCAGCGCTGACGGTAGCGGGAGTACTACCTACAATGAGCAGTTCTTC.

This chain uses TRBV4-2 with TRBJ1-3, with D possibly being TRBD1 (6 bases). V lost 1 base to trimming and J lost 4 bases, with 14 bases between them. The germline V gene has CDR1 LGHNA and CDR2 YNFKEQ. The CDR3 extends over 16 amino acids. The CDR3 is CASSQVGGRAGNTIYF. Here the CDR3 DNA reads TGTGCCAGCAGCCAAGTGGGGGGCAGGGCGGGAAACACCATATATTTT.

V usage is TRBV9 and J usage is TRBJ2-5, with D uncertain. The CDR3 covers 15 residues. Germline assignment: CDR1 SGDLS and CDR2 YYNGEE. Trimming took 4 bases from V and 2 from J, leaving 15 bases between them. The CDR3 sequence: CASSPDRLKQETQYF. CDR3 coding DNA: TGTGCCAGCAGCCCGGACCGACTGAAACAAGAGACCCAGTACTTC.